This T cell receptor (beta chain) emerged from a study of blood T cell repertoires in COVID-19. How the authors handled the data: Amplification of reference gene primers was used by the study to estimate nucleated cell counts. Repertoires were generated with immunoSEQ multiplex PCR, while TCRdb's copy carries only in-frame clones and drops some. The DNA was the basis for D and trimming; V, J and clone size are from that table. Here the sample spans hundreds of thousands of clones, around nine tenths being singletons. CDR1 and CDR2 from the germline V gene are MGHRA and YSYEKL. There are 16 residues in the CDR3. With 3 bases removed from V and 7 bases from J, the gap between germline ends came to 19 bases.

The TCR originated in a woman aged 30 to 39 with COVID-19, enrolled during active disease. The sequencing sample was made of peripheral blood. The chain combines TRBV4-1 with TRBJ1-5; TRBD1 is a possible D gene (6 bases). CDR3: CASSQEQGSREQPQHF. Written as DNA, the CDR3 is TGCGCCAGCAGCCAGGAACAGGGCTCCAGGGAGCAGCCCCAGCATTTT.